The 4 T cell receptor beta chains listed next were all sequenced from one sample in a study of early stage breast cancer tumors. The repertoire was sequenced with immunoSEQ multiplex PCR; TCRdb's copy has only in-frame clones and lacks some. The data show fewer than 75,000 clones, with roughly 80% seen just once and roughly 3.5% held by the top ten. Specimen: blood. The receptors originated from a person aged 30-39 years with breast cancer.

Only one count was recorded for this clone. The rearrangement joins TRBV6-5 to TRBJ2-1, with 9 bases matching TRBD2. Germline CDR1 MNHEY, CDR2 SVGAGI. CDR3 length: 15 residues. Trimming removed 5 bases from V and 4 bases from J; junction bases left unmatched: 6. The CDR3 protein is CASSRRLAEYNEQFF. CDR3 DNA sequence: TGTGCCAGCAGTCGAAGACTAGCGGAATACAATGAGCAGTTCTTC.

The gene calls are TRBV28 and TRBJ2-7; no clear D gene. The CDR3 has 14 residues. The V gene lost 5 bases and the J gene lost 3 bases, with 14 bases spanning the gap. CDR1 is MDHEN, CDR2 SYDVKM, per germline. CDR3 DNA: TGTGCCAGCAGTAATAACGGCGAAGGCTACGAGCAGTACTTC. Its protein product is CASSNNGEGYEQYF.

The CDR3 sequence: CASSGSSTDTQYF. DNA of the CDR3: TGTGCCAGCTCAGGTTCTAGCACAGATACGCAGTATTTT. The chain links TRBV18 to TRBJ2-3; D is uncertain. The germline V gene has CDR1 KGHSH and CDR2 LQKENI. The CDR3 covers 13 residues. Trimming pared 5 bases from V and 0 bases from J, leaving 6 bases between.

This clone was seen just once. The V call is TRBV9, the J call TRBJ2-3; 7 bases fit TRBD2. V lost 9 bases, J lost 3 bases, and 16 bases stayed unmatched. The CDR3 covers 16 residues. Germline V lookup: CDR1 SGDLS, CDR2 YYNGEE. The CDR3 region is CATAGTAWEGTDTQYF. As DNA, the CDR3 is TGTGCCACGGCGGGGACCGCGTGGGAGGGAACAGATACGCAGTATTTT.